Below, 25 T cell receptor beta chains from the same sample are listed, as sequenced in a study of cytomegalovirus exposure and HLA in healthy donors. The protocol was immunoSEQ multiplex PCR, while the TCRdb copy is restricted to in-frame clones and leaves out a portion. Seen here are roughly 70,000 clones, 95% to 97% observed once, and the top ten hold around 2.2%. Input material: PBMCs. The receptors were gathered from a man aged 18 to 29 in good health and CMV-seronegative.

This chain joins TRBV7-9 and TRBJ2-1, with TRBD1 identical over 12 bases. The CDR3 contains 15 residues. After removal of 6 bases from V and 8 bases from J, the junction contained 8 bases not matched to a gene. CDR1 and CDR2 from the germline V gene are SEHNR and FQNEAQ (reference sequence). CDR3 sequence (DNA): TGTGCCAGCAGTCCCGGGACAGGGGGCATCTATGAGCAGTTCTTC. This gives the protein CASSPGTGGIYEQFF.

The gene calls are TRBV6-6 and TRBJ1-5, with TRBD1 matching over 7 bases. V gave up 2 bases and J gave up 0 bases; unmatched junction bases: 4. This CDR3 region has 16 residues. Germline V gene data show CDR1 as MNHNY and CDR2 as SVGAGI (reference sequence). CDR3 amino acids: CASSYRQGNSNQPQHF. As DNA, the CDR3 is TGTGCCAGCAGTTACCGACAGGGCAATAGCAATCAGCCCCAGCATTTT.

This chain uses TRBV6-1 with TRBJ2-3, with D maybe TRBD2 (6 bases). Trimming pared 2 bases from V and 0 bases from J, leaving 9 bases between. Per germline, CDR1 MNHNS and CDR2 SASEGT. The CDR3 extends over 15 amino acids. The CDR3 loop is CASSERRASTDTQYF. For the CDR3, the DNA is TGTGCCAGCAGTGAAAGGAGGGCTAGCACAGATACGCAGTATTTT.

This clone was detected once. The gene calls are TRBV5-4 and TRBJ1-2; 8 bases match TRBD1. This CDR3 is 15 amino acids long. Losses at the gene ends were 5 bases for V and 6 bases for J; bases not matched to a gene: 12. Germline V gene sequence: CDR1 SGHNT, CDR2 YYREEE (reference sequence). The CDR3 DNA sequence: TGTGCCAGCAGATACCCGGACAGGGCGGGGAATGGCTACACCTTC. This encodes CASRYPDRAGNGYTF.

The chain carries TRBV6-5 and TRBJ1-4, with D maybe TRBD1 (5 bases). The length of the CDR3 is 15 residues. CDR1 is MNHEY, CDR2 SVGAGI, per germline. Trimming cost V 6 bases and J 7 bases, with 18 bases left between them. CDR3 residues: CASRPTGMSSEKLFF. As DNA, the CDR3 is TGTGCCAGCAGACCCACAGGAATGTCTTCTGAAAAACTGTTTTTT.

The rearrangement joins TRBV10-2 to TRBJ2-3; 8 positions match TRBD2. Germline loops: CDR1 WSHSY, CDR2 SAAADI. The CDR3 sequence is 15 residues long. V shed 4 bases and J 0 bases; nucleotides not matched to a gene: 3. In nucleotides, the CDR3 is TGCGCCAGCAGTGGCGGGAGGTTAAGCACAGATACGCAGTATTTT. It codes for CASSGGRLSTDTQYF.

The chain recombines TRBV6-6 with TRBJ1-5; 9 bases map to TRBD1. The length of the CDR3 is 15 residues. V shed 6 bases and J 6 bases; nucleotides not matched to a gene: 9. Germline V lookup: CDR1 MNHNY, CDR2 SVGAGI (reference sequence). The CDR3 DNA is TGTGCCAGCAGACCCCCGGGACAGGGAACTCAGCCCCAGCATTTT. It is translated as CASRPPGQGTQPQHF.

J is TRBJ2-7 and V is TRBV2; D possibly corresponds to TRBD1 (5 bases). V lost 6 bases, J lost 2 bases, and 20 bases lay in between. Germline CDR1 SNHLY, CDR2 FYNNEI. The CDR3 has 16 residues. CDR3 bases: TGTGCCAGCAGATCACCAGGCGCCACAGGAGCCTACGAGCAGTACTTC. Its translation is CASRSPGATGAYEQYF.

The V and J genes are TRBV11-2 and TRBJ2-1, with D possibly TRBD1 on 5 matching bases. In germline, CDR1 is SGHAT, CDR2 FQNNGV. The V gene lost 1 base and the J gene lost 1 base, with 17 bases spanning the gap. This CDR3 region has 18 residues. The CDR3, as DNA: TGTGCCAGCAGCTTAGCTGTGACAGCGAAGGTATCCTACAATGAGCAGTTCTTC. It codes for CASSLAVTAKVSYNEQFF. The full variable domain, completed using reference TRBV11-2 and TRBJ2-1, is EAGVAQSPRYKIIEKRQSVAFWCNPISGHATLYWYQQILGQGPKLLIQFQNNGVVDDSQLPKDRFSAERLKGVDSTLKIQPAKLEDSAVYLCASSLAVTAKVSYNEQFFGPGTRLTVL.

This sequence joins TRBV6-5 and TRBJ1-2, with TRBD1 matching over 8 bases. V shed 5 bases, J shed 11 bases, and the junction held 13 bases outside the gene matches. The germline gives CDR1 MNHEY, CDR2 SVGAGI. The CDR3 has 14 residues. CDR3 sequence: CASSLTRDRPEYTF. The CDR3 nucleotides read TGTGCCAGCAGTCTAACCCGGGACAGGCCCGAGTACACCTTC.

The chain uses TRBV2 and TRBJ2-7, with 10 nucleotides matching TRBD2. V dropped 3 bases and J dropped 5; count of bases not matched to a gene: 7. Germline V gene lookup returns CDR1 SNHLY and CDR2 FYNNEI. There are 15 residues in the CDR3. CDR3 region: CASSDVLAGVNEQYF. The CDR3 nucleotides are TGTGCCAGCAGTGACGTCCTAGCGGGAGTTAACGAGCAGTACTTC. Based on the CDR3 plus reference TRBV2 and TRBJ2-7, the full variable domain is EPEVTQTPSHQVTQMGQEVILRCVPISNHLYFYWYRQILGQKVEFLVSFYNNEISEKSEIFDDQFSVERPDGSNFTLKIRSTKLEDSAMYFCASSDVLAGVNEQYFGPGTRLTVT.

This chain connects TRBV7-9 to TRBJ1-2; the match to TRBD1 covers 9 bases. The CDR3 has 15 amino acids. CDR1 is SEHNR, CDR2 FQNEAQ, per germline (reference sequence). V was pared by 4 bases and J by 3 bases, with 6 bases of the junction left unmatched. This chain's CDR3 is CASSSQGAFDYGYTF. CDR3 in DNA: TGTGCCAGCAGCTCACAGGGGGCTTTTGACTATGGCTACACCTTC.

The chain links TRBV9 to TRBJ2-3, with 8 bases fitting TRBD2. After removal of 3 bases from V and 1 base from J, the junction contained 4 bases not matched to a gene. CDR3 length: 15 residues. CDR1 and CDR2 from the germline V gene are SGDLS and YYNGEE. For the CDR3, the DNA is TGTGCCAGCAGCGAAAGCGGGGGCCGCACAGATACGCAGTATTTT. Its translation is CASSESGGRTDTQYF.

This chain joins TRBV7-2 and TRBJ1-6; D is possibly TRBD1 (5 bases). This CDR3 region has 15 residues. Germline CDR1 and CDR2: SGHTA and FQGNSA. The ends were cut back, 1 base at V and 9 bases at J, with 13 bases in the middle. The CDR3 DNA reads TGTGCCAGCAGCTTAGATGGTCAGGGTAGTTCACCCCTCCACTTT. Amino acid sequence: CASSLDGQGSSPLHF.

The J gene is TRBJ2-7, the V gene TRBV11-2; 8 nucleotides align to TRBD1. CDR1 and CDR2 from the germline V gene are SGHAT and FQNNGV. CDR3 length: 15 amino acids. After removal of 5 bases from V and 6 bases from J, the junction contained 12 bases not matched to a gene. This chain's CDR3 is CASSPRGPAKVEQYF. In DNA form, the CDR3 reads TGTGCCAGCAGCCCCAGGGGGCCTGCCAAGGTCGAGCAGTACTTC.

The chain joins TRBV28 to TRBJ2-7; TRBD1 aligns across 7 bases. Germline-derived CDR1 and CDR2 are MDHEN and SYDVKM. The CDR3 totals 13 residues. Trimming took 10 bases from V and 6 from J; bases not matched to a gene: 12. CDR3 residues: CATALQGNGEQYF. In nucleotides, the CDR3 is TGTGCCACCGCCCTACAGGGGAATGGCGAGCAGTACTTC.

This clone has a single count. This rearrangement joins TRBV9 to TRBJ2-2, with D perhaps matching TRBD2 (6 bases). CDR3 length: 15 residues. V dropped 4 bases and J dropped 6 bases, with 16 bases sitting between them. Germline V gene lookup returns CDR1 SGDLS and CDR2 YYNGEE. The CDR3 sequence: CASSLGSRGAGELFF. CDR3 in DNA: TGTGCCAGCAGCCTCGGGAGCAGAGGGGCCGGGGAGCTGTTTTTT.

V gene TRBV5-1 combines with J gene TRBJ2-7; 11 bases line up with TRBD1. Germline V gene lookup returns CDR1 SGHRS and CDR2 YFSETQ. CDR3 length: 14 residues. V lost 4 bases and J lost 6; bases outside the gene matches: 6. The DNA for the CDR3 is TGCGCCAGCAGCACCCGGACAGGGGGCGGCGAGCAGTACTTC. Its protein is CASSTRTGGGEQYF.

V is TRBV6-6 and J is TRBJ1-1; tentative D call: TRBD1 (6 bases). CDR3 length: 12 amino acids. The V gene lost 9 bases and the J gene lost 9 bases, with 17 bases spanning the gap. CDR1 and CDR2 (germline): MNHNY, SVGAGI (reference sequence). This CDR3 is CASPGHMRQAFF. Written as DNA, the CDR3 is TGTGCCAGTCCGGGACACATGCGCCAAGCTTTCTTT.

The chain combines TRBV4-1 with TRBJ2-7; 7 bases map to TRBD2. Unmatched junction bases numbered 10, after V lost 0 bases and J lost 5 bases. The germline V gene has CDR1 MGHRA and CDR2 YSYEKL. The CDR3 covers 16 residues. The CDR3 sequence is CASSQDQGGSAHEQYF. CDR3 nucleotide sequence: TGCGCCAGCAGCCAAGATCAGGGCGGGAGTGCCCACGAGCAGTACTTC.

V usage is TRBV6-4 and J usage is TRBJ2-1; D not certain. Trimming took 2 bases from V and 7 from J, leaving 9 bases between them. This CDR3 region has 13 residues. Per the germline V gene, CDR1 is MRHNA and CDR2 is SNTAGT. The chain's CDR3 is CASSDNEENEQFF. CDR3 coding DNA: TGTGCCAGCAGTGACAACGAGGAAAATGAGCAGTTCTTC.

V gene TRBV9 combines with J gene TRBJ1-2; 7 positions match TRBD1. The V segment lost 3 bases and the J segment 8 bases; nucleotides outside the gene matches: 13. Looked up from germline, CDR1 is SGDLS and CDR2 is YYNGEE. The CDR3 extends over 15 amino acids. The CDR3 is CASSAAPGPRGGYTF. CDR3 in DNA: TGTGCCAGCAGCGCCGCCCCGGGCCCCAGGGGGGGCTACACCTTC.

V usage is TRBV5-6 and J usage is TRBJ1-1; D not resolved. V was trimmed by 0 bases and J by 0 bases, leaving 9 bases between them. CDR3 length: 15 amino acids. Germline V gene data show CDR1 as SGHDT and CDR2 as YYEEEE. CDR3 DNA: TGTGCCAGCAGCTTGGAGCGTAGGTTGAACACTGAAGCTTTCTTT. It encodes CASSLERRLNTEAFF.

This chain uses TRBV11-2 with TRBJ2-5, with TRBD1 matching over 7 bases. The CDR3 has 14 residues. The V gene's germline CDR1 is SGHAT and CDR2 FQNNGV. J was trimmed by 1 base and V by 5 bases; bases with no gene match: 4. The CDR3: CASSQGTVQETQYF. The CDR3 bases are TGTGCCAGCAGCCAAGGGACAGTCCAAGAGACCCAGTACTTC. The variable domain in full, with the rest retrieved from reference TRBV11-2 and TRBJ2-5, is EAGVAQSPRYKIIEKRQSVAFWCNPISGHATLYWYQQILGQGPKLLIQFQNNGVVDDSQLPKDRFSAERLKGVDSTLKIQPAKLEDSAVYLCASSQGTVQETQYFGPGTRLLVL.

The J gene is TRBJ1-5, the V gene TRBV7-9; the D gene is possibly TRBD1 (5 bases). CDR1 SEHNR and CDR2 FQNEAQ come from the germline V gene (reference sequence). The CDR3 has 18 amino acids. V lost 4 bases, J lost 0 bases, and 19 bases lay in between. The DNA of the CDR3 is TGTGCCAGCAGCTCGACCCTCACAGGAAAGACTAGCAATCAGCCCCAGCATTTT. Its translation is CASSSTLTGKTSNQPQHF.